Described below is a single T cell receptor (beta chain) sequence and its context. These data come from a study of response to subunit inactivated influenza vaccine. TCRdb re-called the RT-PCR reads through MiXCR, storing one row per CDR3 protein. Of roughly 780,000 distinct CDR3 sequences in the sample, about a fifth were seen once. V was clipped by 4 bases and J by 4 bases, with 16 bases between them. The length of the CDR3 is 16 residues. Germline-derived CDR1 and CDR2 are LGHNA and YSLEER. The starting material was PBMCs from blood, obtained roughly 5 days after vaccination. This sequence originates from a man aged 50-60 years who received an inactivated influenza vaccine. The J gene is TRBJ2-2, the V gene TRBV4-3, with D perhaps TRBD2 (6 bases). CDR3: CASSPSVLAVTGELFF. Here the CDR3 DNA reads TGCGCCAGCAGCCCAAGTGTATTAGCGGTCACCGGGGAGCTGTTTTTT.